Sequencing of this T cell receptor (beta chain) was carried out in a study of breast tumors, draining lymph nodes, adjacent tissues (dated by TCRdb to about 2016). Context from the whole study: In breast cancer patients, the study compared the TCR beta repertoires of tumor, adjacent nontumor tissue and axillary lymph nodes. In human breast cancer, the study set out to assess how tumor, surrounding tissue and draining lymph node repertoires relate to one another and whether T cells might be exchanged between them. The full study reports these points: The data were considered consistent with most tumor T cells being derived from the lymph node and subsequently expanding within tumor tissue. Tumor T-cell repertoires showed less diversity than lymph node repertoires and more diversity than nontumor tissue repertoires, and tumor T-cell repertoires showed preferential V and J gene usage. Tumor and nontumor tissue repertoires were significantly more similar in luminal-like than in basal-like breast cancer. The study presented the conclusion that tumor T cells originate in lymph nodes as consistent with a hypothesis, not as something directly demonstrated.

The lymph node samples were taken from the axillary draining lymph nodes of breast cancer patients. Sequencing took place on an Illumina HiSeq 2000. TCR beta chain libraries were generated through multiplex PCR amplification. High-throughput sequencing was used to analyze the amplified TCR beta chain products. Using fastp at Q25 and MiXCR, TCRdb reprocessed the public reads and kept productive beta chains. Records with the same CDR3 protein are collapsed into one entry carrying the most frequent genes and DNA. Within this sample are about 180,000 distinct CDR3 sequences, with approximately 33% of them counted one time only. The biggest ten clones account for 3.8% of the sample. The table lists this clonotype with many counts. Its antigen is still unknown. No base quality information exists; no much larger clone differs at one position. From cysteine to phenylalanine, the CDR3 is 13 amino acids long. The CDR3 DNA has 39 bases and is translated from base 1. Trimming takes 6 bases off V and 4 bases off J; junction bases not matched to a gene: 4. In the germline V gene, CDR1 corresponds to SGHTA and CDR2 to FQGTGA.

This clonotype was obtained from a female donor with breast cancer. Some clones in this sample may be carry-over from other donors' samples. Here the chain combines TRBV7-3 and TRBJ2-3; 7 bases in between match TRBD2. The sample taken for sequencing was axillary lymph node tissue. The CDR3 protein: CASSSGGPDTQYF. The base sequence is TGTGCCAGCAGTTCGGGAGGACCAGATACGCAGTATTTT.